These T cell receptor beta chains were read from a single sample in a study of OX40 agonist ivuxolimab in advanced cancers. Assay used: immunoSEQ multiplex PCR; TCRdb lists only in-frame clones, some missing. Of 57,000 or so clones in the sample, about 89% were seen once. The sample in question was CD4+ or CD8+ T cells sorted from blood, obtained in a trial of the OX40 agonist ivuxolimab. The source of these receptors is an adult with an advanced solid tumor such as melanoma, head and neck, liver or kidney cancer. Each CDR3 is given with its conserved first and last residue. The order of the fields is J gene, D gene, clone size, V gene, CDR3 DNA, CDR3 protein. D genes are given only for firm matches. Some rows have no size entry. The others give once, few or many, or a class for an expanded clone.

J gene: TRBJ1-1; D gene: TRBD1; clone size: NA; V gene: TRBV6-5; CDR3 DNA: TGTGCCAGCAGTTTTTCAGGGGGCCGGTACACTGAAGCTTTCTTT; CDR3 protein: CASSFSGGRYTEAFF
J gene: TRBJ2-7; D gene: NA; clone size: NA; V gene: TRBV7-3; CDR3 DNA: TGTGCCAGCAGCTTCCTCTCCCCCGACGAGCAGTACTTC; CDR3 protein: CASSFLSPDEQYF
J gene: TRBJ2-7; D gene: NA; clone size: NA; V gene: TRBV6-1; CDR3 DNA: TGTGCCAGCAGTCCTCAACTAGAATCTTACGAGCAGTACTTC; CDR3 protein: CASSPQLESYEQYF
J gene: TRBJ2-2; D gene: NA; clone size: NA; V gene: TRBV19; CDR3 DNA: TGTGCCAGTAGTACCGACACCTCCACCGGGGAGCTGTTTTTT; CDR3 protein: CASSTDTSTGELFF
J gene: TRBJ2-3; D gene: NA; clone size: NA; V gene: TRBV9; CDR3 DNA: TGTGCCAGCAGCGAAGGGCATGGGAGGAGCACAGATACGCAGTATTTT; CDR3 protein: CASSEGHGRSTDTQYF
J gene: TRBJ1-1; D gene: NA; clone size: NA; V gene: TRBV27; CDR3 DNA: TGTGCCAGCACCCAGGGTACTGAAGCTTTCTTT; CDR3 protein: CASTQGTEAFF
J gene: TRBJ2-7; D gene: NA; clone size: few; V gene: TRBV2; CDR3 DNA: TGTGCCAGCACCCAGGGGCTTGGGCAGTACTTC; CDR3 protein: CASTQGLGQYF
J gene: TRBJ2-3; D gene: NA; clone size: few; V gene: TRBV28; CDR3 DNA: TGTGCCAGCAGTCGAAGGGGCCGGACAGATACGCAGTATTTT; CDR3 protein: CASSRRGRTDTQYF
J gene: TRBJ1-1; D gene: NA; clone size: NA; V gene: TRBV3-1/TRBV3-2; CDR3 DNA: TGTGAGAACACTGAAGCTTTCTTT; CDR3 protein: CENTEAFF
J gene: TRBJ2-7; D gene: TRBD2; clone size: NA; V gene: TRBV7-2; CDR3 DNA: TGTGCCAGCAGCTTAATAGTCGCCGGACTAGCGGGAGCGGTCGAGCAGTACTTC; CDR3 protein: CASSLIVAGLAGAVEQYF
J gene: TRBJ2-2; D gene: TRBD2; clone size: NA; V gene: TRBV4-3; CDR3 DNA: TGCGCCAGCAGCATAACGGGGACTAGCGGGAGGCATGGGGAGCTGTTTTTT; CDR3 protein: CASSITGTSGRHGELFF
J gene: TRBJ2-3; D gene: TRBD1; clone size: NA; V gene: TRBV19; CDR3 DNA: TGTGCCAGTAGTATAACCAGACAGGGGAGCGCAGATACGCAGTATTTT; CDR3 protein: CASSITRQGSADTQYF
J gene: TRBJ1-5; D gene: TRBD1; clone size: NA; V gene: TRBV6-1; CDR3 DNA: TGTGCCAGCAGTGCAGACCGGGACAGGAAGAGGCCCCAGCATTTT; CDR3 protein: CASSADRDRKRPQHF
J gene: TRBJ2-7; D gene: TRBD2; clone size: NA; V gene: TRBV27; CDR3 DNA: TGTGCCAGCTCAACAGCGGGGGGATCCCTCGAGCAGTACTTC; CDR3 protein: CASSTAGGSLEQYF
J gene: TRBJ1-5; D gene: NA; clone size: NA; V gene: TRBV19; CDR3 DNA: TGTGCCAGTAGGTGGGACTCCAATCAGCCCCAGCATTTT; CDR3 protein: CASRWDSNQPQHF
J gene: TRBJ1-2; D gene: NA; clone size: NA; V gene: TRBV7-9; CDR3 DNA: TGTGCCAGCAGCTTAGTCGGCTATGGCTACACCTTC; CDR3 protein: CASSLVGYGYTF
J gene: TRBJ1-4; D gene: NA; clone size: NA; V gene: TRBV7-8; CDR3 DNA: TGTGCCAGCAGCCGGGGGGACTTCAATGAAAAACTGTTTTTT; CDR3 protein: CASSRGDFNEKLFF
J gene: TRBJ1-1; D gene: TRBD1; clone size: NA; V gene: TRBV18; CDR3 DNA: TGTGCCAGCTCACCGGGCCAGGGGGCCACCACTGAAGCTTTCTTT; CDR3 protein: CASSPGQGATTEAFF
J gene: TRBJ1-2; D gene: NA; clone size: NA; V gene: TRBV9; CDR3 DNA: TGTGCCAGCAGCGTAGGTGGGGTCGGGGGACGCCGAAGCTATGGCTACACCTTC; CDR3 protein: CASSVGGVGGRRSYGYTF
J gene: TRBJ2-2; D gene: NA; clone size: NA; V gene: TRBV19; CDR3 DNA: TGTGCCAGTAGTAGACGTAACACCGGGGAGCTGTTTTTT; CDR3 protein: CASSRRNTGELFF